The 22 T cell receptor beta chains below come from one sample, sequenced in a study of CD8 T cells in Susac syndrome (dated by TCRdb to the late 2010s). The protocol used for the library was the immunoSEQ multiplex PCR assay. RNA was extracted using the RNeasy kit, and about 0.45 to 1 ug of the RNA was reverse transcribed with random hexamers. In-frame beta chains were kept once TCRdb had trimmed the public reads at Q25 with fastp and called clones with MiXCR. Identical CDR3 protein sequences are pooled into one entry, listed with their most common genes and DNA. For this sample there are over 300,000 distinct CDR3 sequences; 92% appear just once. Roughly 0.07% of the sample is in the top ten clones. Sequencing input: CD4+ T cells from PBMCs. These receptors were obtained from a human donor with multiple sclerosis.

CDR3 sequence (DNA): TGTGCCAGCAGCTCAGATGACCCGGGACAACGAAACACCATATATTTT. Encoded protein: CASSSDDPGQRNTIYF. The gene calls are TRBV12-3 or TRBV12-4 and TRBJ1-3, with D perhaps TRBD1 (6 bases). The CDR3 length is 16 residues. Trimming left V 6 bases short and J 5 bases short, with 20 bases between.

This chain's CDR3 is CASSVAGGLSSYNEQFF. The CDR3 DNA is TGTGCCAGCAGCGTAGCTGGGGGTCTGAGCTCCTACAATGAGCAGTTCTTC. The chain combines TRBV9 with TRBJ2-1, with D perhaps matching TRBD1 or TRBD2 (5 bases each). Deletions cut 0 bases from V and 0 bases from J, with 13 bases between. Looked up from germline, CDR1 is SGDLS and CDR2 is YYNGEE. CDR3 length: 17 residues. Complete variable domain (other parts from reference TRBV9 and TRBJ2-1): DSGVTQTPKHLITATGQRVTLRCSPRSGDLSVYWYQQSLDQGLQFLIQYYNGEERAKGNILERFSAQQFPDLHSELNLSSLELGDSALYFCASSVAGGLSSYNEQFFGPGTRLTVL.

The chain is built from TRBV20-1 and TRBJ2-2; D gene unclear. Per the germline V gene, CDR1 is DFQATT and CDR2 is SNEGSKA (reference sequence). The ends were cut back, 2 bases at V and 0 bases at J, with 4 bases in the middle. This CDR3 is built from 13 residues. CDR3 DNA sequence: TGCAGTGCTAGAACAGCGAACACCGGGGAGCTGTTTTTT. It encodes CSARTANTGELFF.

DNA of the CDR3: TGTGCCAGCAGCTTACTACACGGGAACACTGAAGCTTTCTTT. Amino acid sequence: CASSLLHGNTEAFF. The rearrangement joins TRBV7-2 to TRBJ1-1; D not resolved. Germline V lookup: CDR1 SGHTA, CDR2 FQGNSA. Trimming shortened V by 2 bases and J by 1 base, and 8 bases separated the two germline ends. The CDR3 sequence is 14 residues long.

This sequence joins TRBV20-1 and TRBJ2-3, with TRBD1 as a possible D gene (5 bases). Per the germline V gene, CDR1 is DFQATT and CDR2 is SNEGSKA (reference sequence). Trimming stripped 0 bases from V and 6 bases from J, with 7 bases between. This CDR3 contains 12 residues. The CDR3: CSARDWGDTQYF. The CDR3 DNA is TGCAGTGCTAGAGATTGGGGCGATACGCAGTATTTT.

The J gene is TRBJ2-1, the V gene TRBV20-1, with 9 bases lining up with TRBD2. The V gene end was trimmed by 3 bases and the J gene end by 2 bases; junction bases not matched to a gene: 8. Germline loops: CDR1 DFQATT, CDR2 SNEGSKA (reference sequence). This CDR3 is 16 amino acids long. The CDR3 coding sequence is TGCAGTGCTAGGTCGGGACTAGCTACCGCCTACAATGAGCAGTTCTTC. Translating it yields CSARSGLATAYNEQFF.

The chain combines TRBV6-6 with TRBJ1-3, with D uncertain. Trimming cost V 7 bases and J 1 base, with 11 bases left between them. This CDR3 spans 14 amino acids. Germline assignment: CDR1 MNHNY and CDR2 SVGAGI (reference sequence). Here the CDR3 reads CASTIRLSGNTIYF. The CDR3 coding sequence is TGTGCCAGCACTATCAGGCTTTCTGGAAACACCATATATTTT.

The rearrangement joins TRBV12-3 or TRBV12-4 to TRBJ1-2; D remains ambiguous. Trimming took off 8 bases at V and 8 bases at J, with 18 bases between the two ends. This CDR3 is 13 amino acids long. In DNA form, the CDR3 reads TGTGCCAGCGCCTGGGGATCCACTAGCGGCTACACCTTC. Translation: CASAWGSTSGYTF.

The chain couples TRBV20-1 to TRBJ1-5; no clear D. Trimming shortened V by 3 bases and J by 0 bases, and 6 bases separated the two germline ends. Germline V gene lookup returns CDR1 DFQATT and CDR2 SNEGSKA (reference sequence). CDR3 size: 13 residues. The DNA of the CDR3 is TGCAGTGCTAGGGGGAGTAGCAATCAGCCCCAGCATTTT. The encoded protein is CSARGSSNQPQHF.

This rearrangement joins TRBV20-1 to TRBJ2-7; D is perhaps TRBD1 (7 bases). The V and J ends lost 7 bases and 2 bases respectively, with 18 bases between them. This CDR3 spans 14 amino acids. The germline V gene encodes CDR1 DFQATT and CDR2 SNEGSKA (reference sequence). In nucleotides, the CDR3 is TGCAGTGGCAGGGGGGTTCTAGGGACCTACGAGCAGTACTTC. It specifies CSGRGVLGTYEQYF.

CDR3 loop: CASSLGRVAGRFNATGELFF. DNA for the CDR3: TGTGCCAGCAGCTTAGGCCGAGTAGCGGGACGATTCAACGCAACCGGGGAGCTGTTTTTT. This sequence joins TRBV11-1 and TRBJ2-2; the match to TRBD2 covers 8 bases. J lost 5 bases, V lost 1 base, and 18 bases had no gene match. The germline gives CDR1 SGHAT, CDR2 FQDESV (reference sequence). The CDR3 is made up of 20 amino acids.

This clonotype was observed a few times. The chain combines TRBV4-3 with TRBJ2-7; D not resolved. V was shortened by 2 bases and J by 3 bases, with 8 bases between the two germline ends. CDR1 and CDR2 from the germline V gene are LGHNA and YSLEER. The CDR3 totals 13 residues. The CDR3 is CASSQRTGYEQYF. CDR3 DNA sequence: TGCGCCAGCAGCCAAAGGACGGGCTACGAGCAGTACTTC.

The chain links TRBV11-1 to TRBJ2-1; 7 bases are shared with TRBD2. Germline V gene lookup returns CDR1 SGHAT and CDR2 FQDESV (reference sequence). With 3 bases clipped from V and 6 bases from J, the junction kept 2 bases outside the gene matches. CDR3 size: 13 residues. CDR3 in DNA: TGTGCCAGCAGCTTTAGCGGGTCCAATGAGCAGTTCTTC. This sequence encodes CASSFSGSNEQFF.

Here the CDR3 reads CASSGQGASQPQHF. The CDR3 DNA sequence: TGTGCCAGTAGCGGGCAGGGGGCTTCGCAGCCCCAGCATTTT. The V gene is TRBV19, the J gene TRBJ1-5, with 8 bases aligning to TRBD1. V dropped 6 bases and J dropped 7; count of bases not matched to a gene: 8. The CDR3 totals 14 residues. Looked up from germline, CDR1 is LNHDA and CDR2 is SQIVND (reference sequence).

The genes are TRBV7-2 and TRBJ1-1, with D possibly matching TRBD1 (6 bases). The CDR3 extends over 14 amino acids. Germline loops: CDR1 SGHTA, CDR2 FQGNSA. V lost 5 bases, J lost 6 bases, and 16 bases lay in between. The CDR3 DNA sequence: TGTGCCAGCAGCCAGTTGGGGAGGGGGGCTGAAGCTTTCTTT. Its translation is CASSQLGRGAEAFF.

The chain combines TRBV3-1 with TRBJ1-2; possibly TRBD1 for D (5 bases). The V and J ends lost 6 bases and 3 bases respectively, with 17 bases between them. Germline V CDR1 and CDR2: LGHDT, YNNKEL (reference sequence). There are 15 residues in the CDR3. The CDR3 coding sequence is TGTGCCAGCAGGTTACAGGTCCTGGGAGACTATGGCTACACCTTC. This codes for CASRLQVLGDYGYTF.

The chain is built from TRBV10-3 and TRBJ2-7; a weak D match, TRBD1 (5 bases). Germline V gives CDR1 ENHRY, CDR2 SYGVKD. The length of the CDR3 is 12 residues. Trimming took 10 bases from V and 0 from J, leaving 10 bases between them. CDR3 nucleotides: TGTGCCACAACAGGTTCCTCCTACGAGCAGTACTTC. Amino acids: CATTGSSYEQYF.

The rearrangement uses TRBV7-2 and TRBJ1-1, with 11 bases lining up with TRBD1. J was trimmed by 4 bases and V by 4 bases; bases with no gene match: 5. Per germline, CDR1 SGHTA and CDR2 FQGNSA. The CDR3 has 15 residues. The CDR3 DNA reads as TGTGCCAGCAGCTCAGGTGGGACAGGGGGCACTGAAGCTTTCTTT. This gives the protein CASSSGGTGGTEAFF.

This clonotype was picked up one time. V and J are TRBV12-3 or TRBV12-4 and TRBJ2-5; D gene unclear. Trimming stripped 2 bases from V and 0 bases from J, with 4 bases between. The CDR3 loop spans 13 amino acids. The chain's CDR3 is CASSLPNQETQYF. CDR3 DNA: TGTGCCAGCAGTTTACCTAACCAAGAGACCCAGTACTTC.

The rearrangement links TRBV12-3 or TRBV12-4 to TRBJ2-1, with 7 bases matching TRBD1. The CDR3 length is 11 residues. The junction had 6 bases not matched to a gene; V was cut back by 4 bases and J by 15 bases. CDR3 protein: CASSSGTETFF. The CDR3 coding sequence is TGTGCCAGCAGTTCCGGGACAGAGACGTTCTTC.

This clonotype occurred a few times. The rearrangement uses TRBV30 and TRBJ1-2, with TRBD1 as a possible D gene (5 bases). The V gene lost 2 bases and the J gene lost 3 bases, with 10 bases spanning the gap. The CDR3 sequence is 13 residues long. Germline CDR1 and CDR2: GTSNPN and SVGIG (reference sequence). In nucleotides, the CDR3 is TGTGCCTGGAGTCAGGGTGAGGACTATGGCTACACCTTC. The encoded protein is CAWSQGEDYGYTF.

This clonotype has just one count. The V call is TRBV6-5, the J call TRBJ2-2; D may be TRBD1 (7 bases). Deletions cut 11 bases from V and 0 bases from J, with 13 bases between. The CDR3 runs 14 residues. CDR1 MNHEY and CDR2 SVGAGI come from the germline V gene. DNA of the CDR3: TGTGCCGCAGGGGGGTCGTCGAACACCGGGGAGCTGTTTTTT. Translation: CAAGGSSNTGELFF.